Below, one TCR beta chain is given with its context. TCRdb's copy holds only in-frame clones and misses some; the assay was immunoSEQ multiplex PCR. The data hold 9,900 or so clones, with 80% to 90% observed a single time. The time point is: pre-treatment baseline. The V gene's germline CDR1 is SGHAT and CDR2 FQDESV (reference sequence). The CDR3 has 17 residues. The V segment lost 5 bases and the J segment 2 bases; nucleotides outside the gene matches: 7. The data stem from a study of blood T cell dynamics during melanoma immunotherapy. The J gene is TRBJ2-1, the V gene TRBV11-1, with 12 bases identical to TRBD2. The receptor was derived from a human donor with melanoma. Sequences were derived from blood, sampled from a patient treated with checkpoint blockade. CDR3: CASSPRTSGATYNEQFF. DNA of the CDR3: TGTGCCAGCAGCCCGCGGACTAGCGGGGCGACCTACAATGAGCAGTTCTTC.